The rows below give T cell receptor beta chains drawn from one sample of a study of PD-1 blockade in classical Hodgkin lymphoma. Only in-frame clones appear in the TCRdb table, and some are missing; sequencing was by immunoSEQ multiplex PCR. The sample shows about 100,000 clones, around 89% of them seen only once. The sequencing here drew on peripheral blood mononuclear cells (PBMCs), taken before the second cycle of nivolumab. All receptors derive from a human donor with classical Hodgkin lymphoma. Each CDR3 is given with its conserved first and last residue. Fields, in order: V gene, D gene, CDR3 length, clone size, J gene, CDR3 protein, CDR3 DNA. A D gene is named only where the DNA matches it firmly. The listing skips clone size in some rows; elsewhere it reads once, few, many or a size class.

TRBV18,-,14,-,TRBJ2-7,CASSRLGLDYEQYF,TGTGCCAGCTCGCGTTTAGGACTGGACTACGAGCAGTACTTC
TRBV30,-,13,-,TRBJ1-6,CAWSEQNNSPLHF,TGTGCCTGGAGTGAACAGAATAATTCACCCCTCCACTTT
TRBV5-5,TRBD2,15,-,TRBJ2-5,CASSPLVAGEETQYF,TGTGCCAGCAGCCCTTTGGTAGCGGGGGAAGAGACCCAGTACTTC
TRBV29-1,TRBD1,12,medium-sized,TRBJ1-1,CSVDTGDTEAFF,TGCAGCGTGGACACAGGGGACACTGAAGCTTTCTTT
TRBV7-6,-,11,once,TRBJ1-2,CASSFTGGYTF,TGTGCCAGCAGCTTTACAGGCGGCTACACCTTC
TRBV6-5,-,13,-,TRBJ1-1,CASSYKRNTEAFF,TGTGCCAGCAGTTATAAGCGGAACACTGAAGCTTTCTTT
TRBV28,-,15,-,TRBJ1-6,CASSRGTTYNSPLHF,TGTGCCAGCAGCCGTGGGACAACCTATAATTCACCCCTCCACTTT
TRBV19,-,15,-,TRBJ1-3,CASRGISLSGNTIYF,TGTGCCAGTAGGGGGATCTCGCTCTCTGGAAACACCATATATTTT
TRBV28,-,14,-,TRBJ1-2,CASSLYVRGGGYTF,TGTGCCAGCAGTTTATATGTTCGAGGGGGTGGCTACACCTTC
TRBV7-8,TRBD1,15,few,TRBJ1-5,CASSSRDRDNQPQHF,TGTGCCAGCAGCTCCCGGGACAGGGACAATCAGCCCCAGCATTTT
TRBV7-8,-,16,-,TRBJ1-1,CASSLAPELPNTEAFF,TGTGCCAGCAGCTTAGCCCCAGAACTACCGAACACTGAAGCTTTCTTT
TRBV28,-,19,-,TRBJ1-5,CASRPNYGDKGYSNQPQHF,TGTGCCAGCAGGCCCAACTACGGGGACAAAGGATATAGCAATCAGCCCCAGCATTTT
TRBV18,TRBD1,13,-,TRBJ1-1,CASSLGQGDGAFF,TGTGCCAGCTCACTGGGACAGGGTGATGGAGCTTTCTTT
TRBV5-8,TRBD1,15,-,TRBJ2-3,CASSLGQGSTDTQYF,TGTGCCAGCAGCTTAGGACAGGGATCGACAGATACGCAGTATTTT
TRBV15,-,15,-,TRBJ1-1,CATSRDGQWGTEAFF,TGTGCCACCAGCAGAGATGGTCAATGGGGCACTGAAGCTTTCTTT
TRBV15,-,12,-,TRBJ2-3,CATSSPTDTQYF,TGTGCCACCAGCAGTCCGACAGATACGCAGTATTTT
TRBV27,-,13,few,TRBJ2-1,CASSLDTYNEQFF,TGTGCCAGCAGTCTTGACACCTACAATGAGCAGTTCTTC
TRBV4-3,-,14,-,TRBJ2-2,CASSQDNSPGELFF,TGCGCCAGCAGCCAAGATAACAGCCCCGGGGAGCTGTTTTTT
TRBV28,-,16,-,TRBJ1-5,CASSLYRFYSNQPQHF,TGTGCCAGCAGTTTATACAGGTTCTATAGCAATCAGCCCCAGCATTTT
TRBV11-2,TRBD2,13,-,TRBJ2-1,CASSLDREGEQFF,TGTGCCAGCAGCTTAGACAGGGAGGGTGAGCAGTTCTTC
TRBV19,-,12,few,TRBJ1-6,CATGLADSPLHF,TGTGCCACTGGGCTTGCCGATTCACCCCTCCACTTT
TRBV19,-,15,-,TRBJ1-5,CASSIRTPLGQPQHF,TGTGCCAGTAGTATCCGGACGCCCCTGGGACAGCCCCAGCATTTT
TRBV5-4,TRBD2,17,-,TRBJ2-7,CASSLVSGGPPSYEQYF,TGTGCCAGCAGCTTGGTCAGCGGGGGGCCCCCCTCCTACGAGCAGTACTTC
TRBV28,-,17,-,TRBJ1-5,CASQIRQGGVSNQPQHF,TGTGCCAGCCAGATCAGGCAGGGTGGCGTTAGCAATCAGCCCCAGCATTTT
TRBV2,-,12,few,TRBJ1-2,CASSTMNYGYTF,TGTGCCAGCAGCACAATGAACTATGGCTACACCTTC
TRBV4-3,-,19,-,TRBJ2-7,CASSQELFRYGTLSYEQYF,TGCGCCAGCAGCCAAGAGTTGTTCCGGTACGGGACCCTCTCCTACGAGCAGTACTTC
TRBV30,TRBD2,14,-,TRBJ2-7,CASNPGLAAYEQYF,TGTGCCAGCAATCCGGGACTAGCGGCTTACGAGCAGTACTTC
TRBV6-5,TRBD1,13,-,TRBJ2-7,CASSSDRDYEQYF,TGTGCCAGCAGTTCCGACAGGGACTACGAGCAGTACTTC
TRBV10-3,TRBD1,13,-,TRBJ2-7,CAIFSQDRDEQYF,TGTGCCATCTTTAGCCAGGACAGGGACGAGCAGTACTTC
TRBV21-1,-,12,-,TRBJ2-7,CASSTFLTEQYF,TGTGCCAGCAGCACCTTCCTCACGGAGCAGTACTTC
TRBV6-1,-,15,once,TRBJ1-1,CASSLGDTGSLGAFF,TGTGCCAGCAGTCTGGGGGACACGGGGTCGTTGGGTGCTTTCTTT
TRBV27,TRBD1,15,-,TRBJ1-6,CASSMGTGNFLPLHF,TGTGCCAGCAGTATGGGGACAGGGAATTTTTTACCCCTCCACTTT
TRBV30,-,13,-,TRBJ1-4,CAWSKGGIVELFF,TGTGCCTGGAGCAAGGGAGGAATCGTCGAACTGTTTTTT
TRBV19,-,14,once,TRBJ2-1,CASSIVPPYNEQFF,TGTGCCAGTAGTATAGTACCTCCGTACAATGAGCAGTTCTTC
TRBV13,TRBD2,14,-,TRBJ2-7,CASSPGLAGREQYF,TGTGCCAGCAGCCCGGGACTAGCGGGGAGAGAGCAGTACTTC
TRBV5-1,TRBD1,15,-,TRBJ2-1,CASSLLAGGYNEQFF,TGCGCCAGCAGCTTGTTGGCAGGGGGCTACAATGAGCAGTTCTTC
TRBV27,TRBD2,17,-,TRBJ2-3,CASGASGGAGVTDTQYF,TGTGCCAGCGGGGCTAGCGGGGGGGCCGGGGTGACAGATACGCAGTATTTT
TRBV7-4,-,16,-,TRBJ2-5,CASSFSRTIDQETQYF,TGTGCCAGCAGCTTTTCCCGGACTATCGATCAAGAGACCCAGTACTTC